The 9 T cell receptor beta chains below were found in one sample sequenced in a study of control samples from healthy donors and cancer patients. This table comes from immunoSEQ multiplex PCR, and its TCRdb copy is limited to in-frame clones, with some not included. The data hold under 150,000 clones, with roughly 92% observed a single time. Sequencing used blood. The source of these receptors is a young man in good health.

The rearrangement joins TRBV4-2 to TRBJ2-7, with 7 bases identical to TRBD2. J lost 6 bases, V lost 1 base, and 9 bases had no gene match. Germline V gives CDR1 LGHNA, CDR2 YNFKEQ. The CDR3 is made up of 15 amino acids. CDR3 nucleotide sequence: TGTGCCAGCAGCCAAGGGGCGGGAGACTACGGCGAGCAGTACTTC. Its protein is CASSQGAGDYGEQYF.

The chain joins TRBV12-3 or TRBV12-4 to TRBJ1-2; the D is unclear. The CDR3 spans 13 residues. Trimming shortened V by 2 bases and J by 4 bases, and 8 bases separated the two germline ends. The CDR3 sequence: CASSLSSAYGYTF. Written as DNA, the CDR3 is TGTGCCAGCAGTTTATCCAGCGCCTATGGCTACACCTTC.

This chain links TRBV28 with TRBJ2-1; unclear D gene. Germline lookup yields CDR1 MDHEN and CDR2 SYDVKM. The V and J ends lost 1 base and 3 bases respectively, with 7 bases between them. The CDR3 has 14 residues. The CDR3 spells CASSLSPDYNEQFF. CDR3 DNA: TGTGCCAGCAGTTTATCCCCAGACTACAATGAGCAGTTCTTC.

V gene TRBV24-1 combines with J gene TRBJ1-2; no reliable D call. Trimming left V 4 bases short and J 2 bases short, with 7 bases between. Germline V lookup: CDR1 KGHDR, CDR2 SFDVKD. CDR3 size: 13 residues. This chain's CDR3 is CATSESLNYGYTF. CDR3 bases: TGTGCCACCAGTGAGAGCCTAAACTATGGCTACACCTTC.

The chain uses TRBV27 and TRBJ1-4; a weak D match, TRBD1 (6 bases). The CDR3 is 14 residues long. Germline V gene lookup returns CDR1 MNHEY and CDR2 SMNVEV (reference sequence). The V gene lost 6 bases and the J gene lost 7 bases, with 15 bases spanning the gap. CDR3 bases: TGTGCCAGCAGCCTGGGGGGGGCTGGTGAAAAACTGTTTTTT. Protein: CASSLGGAGEKLFF.

In this sample, this clone turned up once. V and J are TRBV7-2 and TRBJ1-2, with 7 nucleotides matching TRBD1. This CDR3 comprises 14 residues. V dropped 3 bases and J dropped 5; count of bases not matched to a gene: 6. Germline CDR1 reads SGHTA; CDR2 reads FQGNSA. As DNA, the CDR3 is TGTGCCAGCAGCTTGCACCGGACAGGATATGGCTACACCTTC. It specifies CASSLHRTGYGYTF.

This chain connects TRBV24-1 to TRBJ2-5; the match to TRBD2 covers 11 bases. The V gene's germline CDR1 is KGHDR and CDR2 SFDVKD. The length of the CDR3 is 13 residues. Losses at the gene ends were 10 bases for V and 3 bases for J; bases not matched to a gene: 3. The CDR3 region is CATRGLAEETQYF. The CDR3, as DNA: TGTGCCACAAGGGGACTAGCGGAAGAGACCCAGTACTTC.

V gene TRBV5-1 combines with J gene TRBJ2-7; tentative D call: TRBD1 (6 bases). Germline CDR1 is SGHRS and CDR2 is YFSETQ. The CDR3 length is 12 residues. Trimming pared 4 bases from V and 6 bases from J, leaving 11 bases between. CDR3: CASSEQGGEQYF. The CDR3 nucleotides are TGCGCCAGCAGCGAACAGGGCGGCGAGCAGTACTTC.

The chain carries TRBV15 and TRBJ1-2; no definite D call. Germline V gene lookup returns CDR1 LNHNV and CDR2 YYDKDF (reference sequence). The length of the CDR3 is 12 residues. Between the trimmed V and J ends, which lost 5 bases and 5 bases, there was a span of 9 bases. The CDR3 loop is CATSVGAYGYTF. The CDR3 coding sequence is TGTGCCACCAGCGTAGGCGCTTATGGCTACACCTTC.